The 28 T cell receptor beta chains given below trace back to one sample, sequenced in a study of T cell repertoires in cytomegalovirus infection. TCRdb processed the reads anew with MiXCR; each CDR3 protein has one entry. Here the sample spans around 750,000 distinct CDR3 sequences, roughly 33% being singletons. These receptors' antigens are unknown. This material consisted of cultured CD8+ T cells from PBMCs, taken from culture after CMV antigen stimulation. All receptors derive from a human donor in good health (CMV status not recorded). Some clones in this sample may be carry-over from other donors' samples.

This clonotype was recorded at least ten times. The CDR3 DNA sequence: TGTGCCAGCAGCCAAGGCCAGTTCTATGGCTACACCTTC. Its protein is CASSQGQFYGYTF. This chain links TRBV3-1 with TRBJ1-2; D gene uncertain. Germline-derived CDR1 and CDR2 are LGHDT and YNNKEL (reference sequence). V was clipped by 1 base and J by 4 bases, with 7 bases between them. This CDR3 has 13 amino acids.

This clonotype was picked up a small number of times. This chain links TRBV19 with TRBJ2-7; weak D call: TRBD1 (5 bases). The CDR3 loop spans 12 amino acids. Deletions cut 5 bases from V and 5 bases from J, with 10 bases between. CDR1 and CDR2 from the germline V gene are LNHDA and SQIVND (reference sequence). The CDR3 nucleotides read TGTGCCAGTAGTGCAGGGTTCAACGAGCAGTACTTC. Its translation: CASSAGFNEQYF.

This clonotype appeared a few times. The gene calls are TRBV6-1 and TRBJ2-5; TRBD1 matches 7 bases. The CDR3 consists of 16 residues. CDR1 is MNHNS, CDR2 SASEGT, per germline. The V and J ends lost 5 bases and 1 base, in that order; junction bases with no gene match: 10. DNA of the CDR3: TGTGCCAGCAGTTCCTTCGAAGGGGGCCGCCAAGAGACCCAGTACTTC. Translation: CASSSFEGGRQETQYF.

The V gene is TRBV6-5, the J gene TRBJ1-5; D is perhaps TRBD1 (5 bases). Germline CDR1 is MNHEY and CDR2 is SVGAGI. The CDR3 totals 14 residues. Trimming cost V 5 bases and J 1 base, with 9 bases left between them. CDR3 in DNA: TGTGCCAGCAGTCGACAGATAAGCAATCAGCCCCAGCATTTT. Translating gives CASSRQISNQPQHF.

The chain joins TRBV27 to TRBJ1-2; TRBD1 aligns across 8 bases. CDR1 is MNHEY, CDR2 SMNVEV, per germline (reference sequence). V lost 3 bases to trimming and J lost 5 bases; unmatched junction nucleotides: 8. The CDR3 sequence is 15 residues long. The CDR3 DNA is TGTGCCAGCAGTTTGGGGACAGGAGCTCCGTATGGCTACACCTTC. It encodes CASSLGTGAPYGYTF.

A single count supports this clonotype. The CDR3 DNA is TGTGCCAGCAGCCAAGGACTGGATCTTATTCGTACAGATACGCAGTATTTT. It specifies CASSQGLDLIRTDTQYF. The V gene is TRBV4-2, the J gene TRBJ2-3; D unclear. The V end was cut by 1 base, the J end by 3 bases, with 17 bases between. Germline V CDR1 and CDR2: LGHNA, YNFKEQ. CDR3 length: 17 residues.

This clonotype was counted a few times. CDR3 nucleotide sequence: TGTGCCGTACTTCAGGCCTCACGGGCCAACGTCCTGACTTTC. Translated, it gives CAVLQASRANVLTF. The gene calls are TRBV10-3 and TRBJ2-6; no reliable D call. Germline assignment: CDR1 ENHRY and CDR2 SYGVKD. The CDR3 runs 14 residues. The germline V and J ends were trimmed by 11 bases and 5 bases, with 16 bases remaining between them.

At least ten counts were recorded for this clonotype. The chain links TRBV7-8 to TRBJ2-7; 13 bases line up with TRBD2. The CDR3 is 15 residues long. V was clipped by 10 bases and J by 2 bases; unmatched bases: 8. CDR1 SGHVS and CDR2 FQNEAQ come from the germline V gene. DNA of the CDR3: TGTGCCAAGATACTAGCGGGGGGGCGGACCTACGAGCAGTACGTC. Its translation: CAKILAGGRTYEQYV.

The genes are TRBV6-6 and TRBJ1-6; weak D call: TRBD1 (6 bases). V was cut by 0 bases and J by 0 bases, with 9 bases left in between. The CDR3 is made up of 17 amino acids. Germline V gene data show CDR1 as MNHNY and CDR2 as SVGAGI (reference sequence). CDR3 bases: TGTGCCAGCAGTTACTCGACAGGTTACTCCTATAATTCACCCCTCCACTTT. Translation gives CASSYSTGYSYNSPLHF.

This chain connects TRBV4-1 to TRBJ2-5; TRBD2 might be the D (6 bases). CDR3 length equals 15 residues. Trimming left V 0 bases short and J 1 base short, with 9 bases between. Per the germline V gene, CDR1 is MGHRA and CDR2 is YSYEKL. CDR3 DNA: TGCGCCAGCAGCCAAGATTGGAGGGCCCAAGAGACCCAGTACTTC. Amino acid sequence: CASSQDWRAQETQYF.

This clonotype was seen a few times. This chain uses TRBV6-1 with TRBJ2-1, with 7 bases lining up with TRBD1. V lost 5 bases and J lost 0; bases outside the gene matches: 7. Germline V CDR1 and CDR2: MNHNS, SASEGT. This CDR3 region has 16 residues. The CDR3 protein is CASSPRTGGSYNEQFF. CDR3 nucleotide sequence: TGTGCCAGCAGTCCCCGGACAGGCGGCTCCTACAATGAGCAGTTCTTC.

There are a few counts of this clonotype. The V call is TRBV11-1, the J call TRBJ2-3, with 7 positions matching TRBD1. The CDR3 is 15 residues long. The germline V gene has CDR1 SGHAT and CDR2 FQDESV (reference sequence). The V and J ends lost 2 bases and 6 bases, in that order; junction bases with no gene match: 8. The CDR3 reads CASSLRAGGMDTQYF. For the CDR3, the DNA is TGTGCCAGCAGCTTACGAGCAGGGGGAATGGATACGCAGTATTTT.

The gene calls are TRBV2 and TRBJ2-4, with D possibly being TRBD2 (5 bases). The CDR3 spans 13 residues. Germline CDR1 SNHLY, CDR2 FYNNEI. V dropped 3 bases and J dropped 10 bases, with 13 bases sitting between them. CDR3 nucleotide sequence: TGTGCCAGCAGTGAGAACCATTGGGAGATTCAGTACTTC. It codes for CASSENHWEIQYF.

The V and J genes are TRBV14 and TRBJ2-3, with D tentatively TRBD2 (5 bases). Trimming removed 5 bases from V and 4 bases from J, with 19 bases in between. Per the germline V gene, CDR1 is SGHDN and CDR2 is FVKESK. The length of the CDR3 is 16 residues. The CDR3 nucleotides read TGTGCCAGCAGCTCCAAGGAGGACCTTGGGTCAGATACGCAGTATTTT. This translates into CASSSKEDLGSDTQYF.

This clonotype has only a few counts. The chain combines TRBV7-3 with TRBJ2-2; 11 nucleotides agree with TRBD2. With V trimmed by 3 bases and J by 1 base, 4 bases remained unmatched. The germline V gene has CDR1 SGHTA and CDR2 FQGTGA. This CDR3 has 17 amino acids. CDR3 protein: CASSFLSGGVNTGELFF. The CDR3 DNA follows: TGTGCCAGCAGCTTCCTTAGCGGGGGGGTGAACACCGGGGAGCTGTTTTTT.

The chain uses TRBV12-3 or TRBV12-4 and TRBJ2-1; possible D gene TRBD1, 6 bases. With 6 bases removed from V and 3 bases from J, the gap between germline ends came to 12 bases. The CDR3 runs to 14 residues. The CDR3 DNA reads TGTGCCAGCAGCCCGGGACACAACTACAATGAGCAGTTCTTC. Its translation is CASSPGHNYNEQFF.

This clonotype was seen more than once but under ten times. This chain links TRBV7-2 with TRBJ1-4; D is perhaps TRBD1 (5 bases). Trimming shortened V by 2 bases and J by 8 bases, and 12 bases separated the two germline ends. Germline lookup yields CDR1 SGHTA and CDR2 FQGNSA. This CDR3 is 14 amino acids long. The CDR3 DNA follows: TGTGCCAGCAGCTTAACGGAGGGGTACGAAAAACTGTTTTTT. Residues: CASSLTEGYEKLFF.

This clonotype was seen more than once but under ten times. V is TRBV12-3 or TRBV12-4 and J is TRBJ2-2; the match to TRBD2 covers 9 bases. The CDR3 consists of 15 residues. V lost 2 bases and J lost 6; bases outside the gene matches: 4. The CDR3 here is CASSLSGGKAGELFF. CDR3 nucleotide sequence: TGTGCCAGCAGTTTAAGCGGGGGGAAAGCCGGGGAGCTGTTTTTT.

This chain links TRBV27 with TRBJ1-1; D ambiguous. The V and J ends lost 5 bases and 0 bases respectively, with 16 bases between them. The CDR3 consists of 16 residues. Germline CDR1 and CDR2: MNHEY and SMNVEV (reference sequence). As DNA, the CDR3 is TGTGCCAGCAGTAGAAGCCCCGAAAGGATGAACACTGAAGCTTTCTTT. Protein: CASSRSPERMNTEAFF.

This clonotype was detected only a few times. This chain uses TRBV28 with TRBJ2-3; D is unclear. Trimming pared 7 bases from V and 1 base from J, leaving 12 bases between. The CDR3 has 14 amino acids. In germline, CDR1 is MDHEN, CDR2 SYDVKM. In DNA, the CDR3 is TGTGCCAGCACCCCCCCCGCAGGCACAGATACGCAGTATTTT. Amino acid sequence: CASTPPAGTDTQYF.

This clonotype showed up just a few times. The V gene is TRBV7-9, the J gene TRBJ1-4; a possible D gene is TRBD1 (5 bases). The CDR3 is made up of 15 amino acids. V shed 1 base and J shed 5 bases, with 11 bases lying between them. From germline, CDR1 is SEHNR and CDR2 FQNEAQ (reference sequence). The CDR3 coding sequence is TGTGCCAGCAGCTTAGGGGGCGCAGAGAATGAAAAACTGTTTTTT. The encoded protein is CASSLGGAENEKLFF.

Only a few counts were recorded for this clonotype. The chain is built from TRBV6-2 or TRBV6-3 and TRBJ1-1, with D tentatively TRBD1 (5 bases). This CDR3 has 19 residues. Trimming removed 0 bases from V and 0 bases from J, with 20 bases in between. Germline V gene lookup returns CDR1 MNHEY and CDR2 SVGEGT. The CDR3 DNA reads TGTGCCAGCAGTTACTCACAGCACGACAGCGCCCATATGAACACTGAAGCTTTCTTT. This translates into CASSYSQHDSAHMNTEAFF.

J is TRBJ1-5 and V is TRBV10-3; D not certain. The germline V gene encodes CDR1 ENHRY and CDR2 SYGVKD. The CDR3 loop spans 15 amino acids. The V gene lost 3 bases and the J gene lost 4 bases, with 13 bases spanning the gap. CDR3 loop: CAISEIGELNQPQHF. The CDR3 DNA reads as TGTGCCATCAGTGAAATCGGGGAGTTAAATCAGCCCCAGCATTTT.

This clonotype came up a few times. Sequence at one end of the junction differs from germline and may be a read error. The chain joins TRBV7-8 to TRBJ1-1; D not certain. Looked up from germline, CDR1 is SGHVS and CDR2 is FQNEAQ. This CDR3 is 14 amino acids long. This CDR3 reads CASCLWELNTEAFF. The CDR3 DNA follows: TGTGCCAGCTGCTTATGGGAACTGAACACTGAAGCTTTCTTT.

The chain carries TRBV7-9 and TRBJ2-7; no reliable D call. The germline V gene encodes CDR1 SEHNR and CDR2 FQNEAQ (reference sequence). V lost 5 bases to trimming and J lost 7 bases, with 18 bases between them. The CDR3 consists of 14 residues. The CDR3 sequence: CASSTPKRPREQYF. CDR3 nucleotides: TGTGCCAGCAGCACCCCTAAACGCCCACGGGAGCAGTACTTC. The complete variable domain, with remaining parts taken from reference TRBV7-9 and TRBJ2-7, reads DTGVSQNPRHKITKRGQNVTFRCDPISEHNRLYWYRQTLGQGPEFLTYFQNEAQLEKSRLLSDRFSAERPKGSFSTLEIQRTEQGDSAMYLCASSTPKRPREQYFGPGTRLTVT.

The chain combines TRBV12-3 or TRBV12-4 with TRBJ2-2, with 7 bases that match TRBD1. The V gene end was trimmed by 3 bases and the J gene end by 1 base; junction bases not matched to a gene: 11. The CDR3 consists of 18 residues. CDR3 bases: TGTGCCAGCAGTTTCGGGCCTTACAGGGGCCTGAACACCGGGGAGCTGTTTTTT. Its protein product is CASSFGPYRGLNTGELFF.

This clonotype was detected a few times. V is TRBV6-5 and J is TRBJ1-1; no reliable D call. V gave up 0 bases and J gave up 4 bases, with 12 bases separating them. This CDR3 contains 15 residues. The germline V gene has CDR1 MNHEY and CDR2 SVGAGI. The DNA of the CDR3 is TGTGCCAGCAGTTACTCGATTGTCCAGAGCACTGAAGCTTTCTTT. Protein: CASSYSIVQSTEAFF.

This clonotype came up once. The chain joins TRBV29-1 to TRBJ1-2; D unclear. Trimming took 2 bases from V and 8 from J, leaving 18 bases between them. Germline V gene data show CDR1 as SQVTM and CDR2 as ANQGSEA. CDR3 length: 14 amino acids. The CDR3 sequence: CSVEKGTDGGGYTF. CDR3 nucleotides: TGCAGCGTTGAAAAAGGTACAGACGGAGGAGGCTACACCTTC.